This is a list of T cell receptor beta chains from one sample in a study of OX40 agonist ivuxolimab in advanced cancers. Method: immunoSEQ multiplex PCR; TCRdb's copy keeps in-frame clones and lacks some. Here the sample spans around 94,000 clones, approximately 89% being singletons. This sample comprised CD4+ or CD8+ T cells sorted from blood, obtained in a trial of the OX40 agonist ivuxolimab. The receptors come from an adult with an advanced solid tumor such as melanoma, head and neck, liver or kidney cancer. Both conserved end residues are part of each CDR3. A D gene is named only where the DNA matches it firmly. Expanded clones are given a class, and other clones once, few, many or no size at all.

TRBD1,TRBV19,-,TRBJ1-5,CASSIRTGEQPQHF,TGTGCCAGTAGTATAAGGACAGGGGAACAGCCCCAGCATTTT
-,TRBV5-4,few,TRBJ1-2,CASSRAGRLGYTF,TGTGCCAGCAGCCGTGCGGGACGCCTAGGCTACACCTTC
-,TRBV5-1,-,TRBJ2-1,CASSLGDSYYNEQFF,TGCGCCAGCAGTTTGGGGGACTCGTACTACAATGAGCAGTTCTTC
-,TRBV14,-,TRBJ1-1,CASSRNRQGSTEAFF,TGTGCCAGCAGCCGAAACCGCCAGGGGAGCACTGAAGCTTTCTTT
TRBD2,TRBV7-2,once,TRBJ2-1,CASSLRASGHNEQFF,TGTGCCAGCAGCTTAAGGGCTAGCGGCCACAATGAGCAGTTCTTC
TRBD2,TRBV9,-,TRBJ2-1,CASSTLAGGYNEQFF,TGTGCCAGCAGCACACTAGCGGGAGGTTACAATGAGCAGTTCTTC
TRBD1,TRBV29-1,-,TRBJ2-2,CSVEGDRGTGELFF,TGCAGCGTTGAAGGGGACAGGGGCACCGGGGAGCTGTTTTTT
-,TRBV5-1,-,TRBJ1-6,CASSLVPRGPYNSPLHF,TGCGCCAGCAGCTTGGTACCGCGGGGGCCCTATAATTCACCCCTCCACTTT
-,TRBV4-2,-,TRBJ1-1,CASSQDTTYTEAFF,TGTGCCAGCAGCCAAGATACCACATACACTGAAGCTTTCTTT
-,TRBV7-3,few,TRBJ2-7,CASSQVGGTYEQYF,TGTGCCAGCAGTCAAGTGGGCGGCACGTACGAGCAGTACTTC
TRBD1,TRBV5-6,-,TRBJ2-3,CASSLGGTGSKDTQYF,TGTGCCAGCAGCTTGGGGGGGACAGGGTCGAAAGATACGCAGTATTTT
-,TRBV28,-,TRBJ1-1,CASSFWRTEAFF,TGTGCCAGCAGTTTCTGGCGGACTGAAGCTTTCTTT
TRBD2,TRBV25-1,-,TRBJ2-7,CASSSGGDEQYF,TGTGCCAGCAGTTCGGGGGGAGACGAGCAGTACTTC
-,TRBV11-2,few,TRBJ2-1,CASSSFRQDNEQFF,TGTGCCAGCAGCTCTTTCCGTCAGGACAATGAGCAGTTCTTC
TRBD2,TRBV7-2,-,TRBJ2-2,CASSPTSGHANTGELFF,TGTGCCAGCAGCCCCACTAGCGGGCACGCGAACACCGGGGAGCTGTTTTTT
TRBD2,TRBV4-2,-,TRBJ2-3,CASSPREGTDTQYF,TGTGCCAGCAGCCCGCGGGAGGGGACAGATACGCAGTATTTT
TRBD1,TRBV10-2,-,TRBJ2-5,CASRQGAQETQYF,TGCGCCAGCAGACAGGGGGCCCAAGAGACCCAGTACTTC
-,TRBV2,once,TRBJ2-7,CASHNEVSYEQYF,TGTGCCAGCCATAATGAGGTTTCCTACGAGCAGTACTTC
-,TRBV7-2,-,TRBJ2-1,CASRPTGSTPFF,TGTGCCAGCAGACCCACAGGGTCAACTCCGTTCTTC
TRBD1,TRBV5-3,-,TRBJ2-7,CARSLGQGEQYF,TGTGCCAGAAGCTTGGGACAGGGCGAGCAGTACTTC
-,TRBV7-3,-,TRBJ2-1,CASSSSGASSYNEQFF,TGTGCCAGCAGCTCATCAGGGGCCAGCTCCTACAATGAGCAGTTCTTC
-,TRBV7-2,-,TRBJ2-3,CASSLGAGTTDTQYF,TGTGCCAGCAGCTTAGGGGCAGGGACCACAGATACGCAGTATTTT
TRBD1,TRBV19,-,TRBJ1-3,CASSTLPGTVYSGNTIYF,TGTGCCAGTAGTACCTTACCCGGGACAGTCTACTCTGGAAACACCATATATTTT
TRBD2,TRBV19,-,TRBJ2-1,CASSIAGGWNEQFF,TGTGCCAGTAGTATAGCGGGAGGGTGGAATGAGCAGTTCTTC
-,TRBV11-3,-,TRBJ2-5,CASSRVSGIQETQYF,TGTGCCAGCAGCCGAGTGAGCGGTATTCAAGAGACCCAGTACTTC
TRBD1,TRBV29-1,-,TRBJ2-7,CSVTFTGALYEQYF,TGCAGCGTTACCTTTACAGGGGCCCTCTACGAGCAGTACTTC
TRBD1,TRBV5-6,-,TRBJ2-7,CASSLWRQGFHEQYF,TGTGCCAGCAGCTTGTGGCGACAGGGCTTCCACGAGCAGTACTTC
TRBD2,TRBV12-5,-,TRBJ2-2,CASGLGLAANTGELFF,TGTGCTAGTGGTTTGGGACTAGCGGCGAACACCGGGGAGCTGTTTTTT
-,TRBV5-4,-,TRBJ1-2,CASNLDMVGYTF,TGTGCCAGCAACTTAGACATGGTCGGCTACACCTTC
-,TRBV10-3,once,TRBJ2-7,CAITRGADYEQYF,TGTGCCATCACAAGAGGGGCCGACTACGAGCAGTACTTC
TRBD2,TRBV28,-,TRBJ2-7,CASSSHGRAGYGEQYF,TGTGCCAGCAGTTCTCATGGGAGGGCCGGGTACGGCGAGCAGTACTTC
TRBD1,TRBV10-1,-,TRBJ2-7,CASSEWTGGTYEQYF,TGCGCCAGCAGTGAGTGGACAGGGGGCACTTACGAGCAGTACTTC
-,TRBV7-8,-,TRBJ2-3,CASSSPLAMRSTDTQYF,TGTGCCAGCAGCTCTCCCTTAGCGATGAGATCCACAGATACGCAGTATTTT
-,TRBV7-2,-,TRBJ1-5,CASSLGGLISGQPQHF,TGTGCCAGCAGCTTGGGGGGGCTCATCAGCGGTCAGCCCCAGCATTTT
-,TRBV19,-,TRBJ1-1,CASSIVLGRNTEAFF,TGTGCCAGTAGTATAGTATTAGGGAGAAACACTGAAGCTTTCTTT
TRBD2,TRBV11-3,-,TRBJ2-1,CASSLNGRGEDEQFF,TGTGCCAGCAGCTTAAACGGACGGGGGGAGGATGAGCAGTTCTTC
-,TRBV7-2,-,TRBJ2-7,CASSSRGAGPTYEQYF,TGTGCCAGCAGCTCGCGGGGAGCGGGCCCCACCTACGAGCAGTACTTC